This T cell receptor beta chain was identified during a study of T cell changes during pregnancy in multiple sclerosis (dated by TCRdb to about 2019). For the wider study: Changes in the T cell repertoire over the course of pregnancy were examined in this study in women with multiple sclerosis.

There are 13 amino acids in the CDR3, from cysteine to phenylalanine inclusive. The read is trimmed to its CDR3 DNA, 39 bases read in frame from base 1. V gives up 5 bases and J gives up 5 bases, and the segment between their germline ends measures 15 bases. From a lookup of the germline V gene (reference sequence), CDR1 and CDR2 are GTSNPN and SVGIG. Turning to this clone: There is no known antigen for this receptor. The record has no base qualities; no much larger clone is one base away.

The method behind the library was the immunoSEQ multiplex PCR assay. TCRdb took over this immuneACCESS table, retaining in-frame rearrangements with V and J assigned. Such tables are incomplete; in checked studies, under half of the missing clones stem from an unresolved V gene, and the remainder is unexplained. This sample gives 45,000 to 75,000 clones in total; nearly 95% of them show up just once. The ten largest make up about 0.85% of the sample. This receptor was identified in a female donor with multiple sclerosis, enrolled in a pregnancy study. Recombination connected TRBV30 to TRBJ1-2; the D gene cannot be named for sure. The input for sequencing was peripheral blood, taken in the first trimester of pregnancy. The CDR3 sequence is CAWGGPEAYGYTF. The DNA sequence is TGTGCCTGGGGCGGCCCAGAGGCGTATGGCTACACCTTC.